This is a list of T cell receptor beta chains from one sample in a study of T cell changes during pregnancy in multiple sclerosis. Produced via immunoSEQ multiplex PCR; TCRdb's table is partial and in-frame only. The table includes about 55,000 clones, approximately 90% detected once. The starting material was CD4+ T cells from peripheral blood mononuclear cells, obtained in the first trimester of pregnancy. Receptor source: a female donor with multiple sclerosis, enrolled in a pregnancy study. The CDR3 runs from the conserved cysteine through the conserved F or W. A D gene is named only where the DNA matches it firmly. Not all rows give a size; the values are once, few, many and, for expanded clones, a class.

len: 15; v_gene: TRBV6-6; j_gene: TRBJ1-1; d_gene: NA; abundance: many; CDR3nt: TGTGCCAGCACCCCGGCGGACACTCCGAACACTGAAGCTTTCTTT; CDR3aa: CASTPADTPNTEAFF
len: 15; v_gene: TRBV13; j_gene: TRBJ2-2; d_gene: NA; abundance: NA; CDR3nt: TGTGCGACAACCCCGGAGGGGCCAGGGACCGGGGAGCTGTTTTTT; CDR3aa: CATTPEGPGTGELFF
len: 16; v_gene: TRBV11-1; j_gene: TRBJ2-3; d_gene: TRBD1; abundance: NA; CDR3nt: TGTGCCAGCAGCCTAGGACAGGGAGGTTCGGGAGATACGCAGTATTTT; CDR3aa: CASSLGQGGSGDTQYF
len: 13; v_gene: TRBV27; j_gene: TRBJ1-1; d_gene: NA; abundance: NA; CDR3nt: TGTGCCAGCAGTTCGGGGGGGGGAAATGAAGCTTTCTTT; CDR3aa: CASSSGGGNEAFF
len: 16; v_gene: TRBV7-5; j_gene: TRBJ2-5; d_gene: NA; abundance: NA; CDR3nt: TGTGCCAGAAGCACCCCAGACACACCTCTTCAAGAGACCCAGTACTTC; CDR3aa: CARSTPDTPLQETQYF
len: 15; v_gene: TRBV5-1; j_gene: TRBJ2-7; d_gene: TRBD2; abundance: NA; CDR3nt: TGCGCCAGCAGCTTGGTCAGCGGGGCAGGACACGAGCAGTACTTC; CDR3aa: CASSLVSGAGHEQYF
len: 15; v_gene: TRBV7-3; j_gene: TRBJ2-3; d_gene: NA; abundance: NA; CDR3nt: TGTGCCAGCAGCTCTGACACGATCGGCGCAGATACGCAGTATTTT; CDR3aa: CASSSDTIGADTQYF
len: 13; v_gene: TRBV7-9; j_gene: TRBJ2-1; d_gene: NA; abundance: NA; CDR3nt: TGTGCCAGCAGCTTAGCGGGGGCGAATGAGCAGTTCTTC; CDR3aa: CASSLAGANEQFF
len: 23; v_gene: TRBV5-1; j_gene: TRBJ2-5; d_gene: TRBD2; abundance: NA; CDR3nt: TGCGCCAGCAGCTTGAGGACACTCCCCTTGGGGACTAGCGGGAGGGCCGTAGGAGAGACCCAGTACTTC; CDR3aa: CASSLRTLPLGTSGRAVGETQYF
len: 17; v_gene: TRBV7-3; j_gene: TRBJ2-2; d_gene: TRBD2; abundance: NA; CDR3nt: TGTGCCAGCAGCTTAAGCCCCGGGACTAGCGGTTCCGGGGAGCTGTTTTTT; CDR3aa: CASSLSPGTSGSGELFF
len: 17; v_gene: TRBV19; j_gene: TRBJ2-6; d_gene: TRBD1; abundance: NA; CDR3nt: TGTGCCAGTATTCCTAGGACAGGGGGCCCCAGAGCCAACGTCCTGACTTTC; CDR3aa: CASIPRTGGPRANVLTF
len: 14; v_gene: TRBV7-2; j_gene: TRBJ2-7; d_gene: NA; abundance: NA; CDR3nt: TGTGCCAGCAGCTTCGACAGCGTGTCCTACGAGCAGTACTTC; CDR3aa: CASSFDSVSYEQYF
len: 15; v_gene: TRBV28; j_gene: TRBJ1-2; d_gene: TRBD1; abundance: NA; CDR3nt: TGTGCCAGCAAGACGACAGGGTCAATTGGCTATGGCTACACCTTC; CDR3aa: CASKTTGSIGYGYTF
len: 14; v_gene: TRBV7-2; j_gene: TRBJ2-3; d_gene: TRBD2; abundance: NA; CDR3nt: TGTGCCAGCAACCGAGCGGGGTTCACAGATACGCAGTATTTT; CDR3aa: CASNRAGFTDTQYF
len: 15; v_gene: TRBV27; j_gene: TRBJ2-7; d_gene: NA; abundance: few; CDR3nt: TGTGCCAGCAGAGTGGAACAGGGTCGGGGCTACGAGCAGTACTTC; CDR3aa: CASRVEQGRGYEQYF
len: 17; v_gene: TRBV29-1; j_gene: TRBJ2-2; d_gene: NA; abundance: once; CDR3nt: TGCAGCGTTGTAGGGGGCGTTGGGGGGCGAGGGACCGGGGAGCTGTTTTTT; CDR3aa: CSVVGGVGGRGTGELFF
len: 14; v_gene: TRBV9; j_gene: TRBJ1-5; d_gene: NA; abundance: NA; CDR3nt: TGTGCCAGCAGCGTAGAAGGAGGACTTCAGCCCCAGCATTTT; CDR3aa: CASSVEGGLQPQHF
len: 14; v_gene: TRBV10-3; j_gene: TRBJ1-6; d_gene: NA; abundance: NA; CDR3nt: TGTGCCATCAGTGACGGACCAGGGAATTCACCCCTCCACTTT; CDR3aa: CAISDGPGNSPLHF
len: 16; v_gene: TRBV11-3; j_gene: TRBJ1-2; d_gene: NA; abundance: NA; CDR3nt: TGTGCCAGCAGCTACAACTCAACAGGGACTAACTATGGCTACACCTTC; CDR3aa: CASSYNSTGTNYGYTF
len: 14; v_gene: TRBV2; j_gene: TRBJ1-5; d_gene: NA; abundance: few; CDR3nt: TGTGCCAGCAGTCCACAGGGAAATAATCAGCCCCAGCATTTT; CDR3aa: CASSPQGNNQPQHF
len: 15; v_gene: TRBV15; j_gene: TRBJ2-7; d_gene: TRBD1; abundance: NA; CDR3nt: TGTGCCACCAGCAGGGATAACAGGGGGCTGGAGGAGCAGTACTTC; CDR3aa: CATSRDNRGLEEQYF
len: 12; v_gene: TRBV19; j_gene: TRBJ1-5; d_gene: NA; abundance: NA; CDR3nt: TGTGCCAGCCAATCCCCCAATCAGCCCCAGCATTTT; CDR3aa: CASQSPNQPQHF
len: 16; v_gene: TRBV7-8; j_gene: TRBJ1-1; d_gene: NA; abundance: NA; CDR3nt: TGTGCCAGCAGCTTACCCCGGACAGTAATGGGCACTGAAGCTTTCTTT; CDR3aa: CASSLPRTVMGTEAFF
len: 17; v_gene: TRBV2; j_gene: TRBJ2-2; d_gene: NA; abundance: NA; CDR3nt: TGTGCCAGCAGTGAAGCCTTGAGAGGTCGGGACACCGGGGAGCTGTTTTTT; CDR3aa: CASSEALRGRDTGELFF
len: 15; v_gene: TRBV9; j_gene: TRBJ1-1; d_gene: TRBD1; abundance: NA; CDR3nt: TGTGCCAGCAGCCCCGACAGGGCGGGATACACTGAAGCTTTCTTT; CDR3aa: CASSPDRAGYTEAFF
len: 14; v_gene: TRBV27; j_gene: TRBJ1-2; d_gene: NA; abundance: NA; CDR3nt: TGTGCCAGCAGCCCGGCGGCAGCACCCTATGGCTACACCTTC; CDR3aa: CASSPAAAPYGYTF
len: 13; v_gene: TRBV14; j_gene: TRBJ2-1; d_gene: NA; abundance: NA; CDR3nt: TGTGCCAGCAGCCAACTGTACTACAATGAGCAGTTCTTC; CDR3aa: CASSQLYYNEQFF
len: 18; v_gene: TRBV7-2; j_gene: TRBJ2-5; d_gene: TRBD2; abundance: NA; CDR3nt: TGTGCCAGCAGCTCGGGGGAGGGGATCCCAGGTGGGGGAGAGACCCAGTACTTC; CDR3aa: CASSSGEGIPGGGETQYF
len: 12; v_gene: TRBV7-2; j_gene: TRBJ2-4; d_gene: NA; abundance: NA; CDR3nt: TGTGCCAGCAGCCCCCCCGGAAACATTCAGTACTTC; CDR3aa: CASSPPGNIQYF
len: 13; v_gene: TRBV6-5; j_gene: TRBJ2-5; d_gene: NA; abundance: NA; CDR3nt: TGTGCCAGCAGTTACGGCTTTCAAGAGACCCAGTACTTC; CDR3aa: CASSYGFQETQYF
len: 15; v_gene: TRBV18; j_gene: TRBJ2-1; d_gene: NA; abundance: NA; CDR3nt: TGTGCCAGCTCACCTACGGCTAGCTTAGGCAATGAGCAGTTCTTC; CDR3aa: CASSPTASLGNEQFF
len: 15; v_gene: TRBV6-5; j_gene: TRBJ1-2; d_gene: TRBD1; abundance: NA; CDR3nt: TGTGCCAGCAGACCTCCTTTGACAGGGATTTATGGCTACACCTTC; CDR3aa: CASRPPLTGIYGYTF
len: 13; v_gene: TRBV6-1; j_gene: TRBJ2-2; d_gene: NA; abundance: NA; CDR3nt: TGTGCCAGCAGGAAACAGGGATCAGGGGAGCTGTTTTTT; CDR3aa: CASRKQGSGELFF
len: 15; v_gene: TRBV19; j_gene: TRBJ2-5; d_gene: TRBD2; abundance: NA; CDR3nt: TGTGCCAGTAGAACTAGCGGGGGCTCCCAAGAGACCCAGTACTTC; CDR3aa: CASRTSGGSQETQYF
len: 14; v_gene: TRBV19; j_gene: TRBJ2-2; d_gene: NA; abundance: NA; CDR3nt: TGTGCCAGTAGTACCCAAGGGGCCACCGGGGAGCTGTTTTTT; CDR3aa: CASSTQGATGELFF
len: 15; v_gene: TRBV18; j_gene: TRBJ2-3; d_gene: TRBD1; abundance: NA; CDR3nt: TGTGCCAGCTCACCACCGGGACAGGGCACAGATACGCAGTATTTT; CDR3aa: CASSPPGQGTDTQYF
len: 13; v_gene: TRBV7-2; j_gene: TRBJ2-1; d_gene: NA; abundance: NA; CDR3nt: TGTGCCAGCAGCCTGAGCTCCTACAATGAGCAGTTCTTC; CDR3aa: CASSLSSYNEQFF
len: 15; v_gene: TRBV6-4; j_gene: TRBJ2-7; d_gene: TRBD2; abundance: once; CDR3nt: TGTGCCAGCAGCGATACTAGCGCCAACGCCTACGAGCAGTACTTC; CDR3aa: CASSDTSANAYEQYF
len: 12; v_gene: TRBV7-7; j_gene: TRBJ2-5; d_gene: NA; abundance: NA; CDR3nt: TGTGCCAGCAGCTTAGTCGGGGAGACCCAGTACTTC; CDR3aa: CASSLVGETQYF
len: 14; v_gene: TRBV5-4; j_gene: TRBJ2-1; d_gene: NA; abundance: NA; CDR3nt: TGTGCCAGCAGCTTCCGGACTAATGCCAATGAGCAGTTCTTC; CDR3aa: CASSFRTNANEQFF
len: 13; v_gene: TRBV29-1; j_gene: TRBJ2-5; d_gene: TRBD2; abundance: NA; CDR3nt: TGCAGCGTTAGCGGGAGGGCTCAAGAGACCCAGTACTTC; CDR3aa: CSVSGRAQETQYF
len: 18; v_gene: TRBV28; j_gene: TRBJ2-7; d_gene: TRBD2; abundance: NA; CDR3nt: TGTGCCAGCAGTTTACGGCTTGGGGGAGGGCCCCGGTCCTACGAGCAGTACTTC; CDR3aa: CASSLRLGGGPRSYEQYF
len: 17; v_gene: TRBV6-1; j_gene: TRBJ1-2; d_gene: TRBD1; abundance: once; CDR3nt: TGTGCCAGCAGTGAGACCATGACAGGGCTAGTTGGAAATGGCTACACCTTC; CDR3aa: CASSETMTGLVGNGYTF
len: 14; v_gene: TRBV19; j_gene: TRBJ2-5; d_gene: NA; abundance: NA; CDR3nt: TGTGCCAGTAGTATTGGCGGGTTCGGAGAGACCCAGTACTTC; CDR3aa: CASSIGGFGETQYF
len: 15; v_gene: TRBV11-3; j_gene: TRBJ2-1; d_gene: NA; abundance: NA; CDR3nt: TGTGCCAGCAGCCCTCTAATGAGCTCCTACAATGAGCAGTTCTTC; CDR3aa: CASSPLMSSYNEQFF
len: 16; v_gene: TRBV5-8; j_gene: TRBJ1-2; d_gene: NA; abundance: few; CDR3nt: TGTGCCAGCAGCTTCTACGGGTCGGGAGTTAACTATGGCTACACCTTC; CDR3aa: CASSFYGSGVNYGYTF
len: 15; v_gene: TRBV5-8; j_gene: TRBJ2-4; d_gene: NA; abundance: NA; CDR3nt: TGTGCCAGCAGCTTGGGTGCGCTAGCCAAAAACATTCAGTACTTC; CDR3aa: CASSLGALAKNIQYF
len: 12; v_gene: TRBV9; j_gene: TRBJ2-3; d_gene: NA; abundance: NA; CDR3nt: TGTGCCAGCAGCCCCCGGTTAGATACGCAGTATTTT; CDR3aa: CASSPRLDTQYF
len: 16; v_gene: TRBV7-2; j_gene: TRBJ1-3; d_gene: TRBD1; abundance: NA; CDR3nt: TGTGCCAGCAGTCCACAGGGGCCCTACTCTGGAAACACCATATATTTT; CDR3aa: CASSPQGPYSGNTIYF
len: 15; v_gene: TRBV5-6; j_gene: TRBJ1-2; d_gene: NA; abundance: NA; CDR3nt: TGTGCCAGCAGCCCCAGACAGTTTTCTAACTATGGCTACACCTTC; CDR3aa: CASSPRQFSNYGYTF
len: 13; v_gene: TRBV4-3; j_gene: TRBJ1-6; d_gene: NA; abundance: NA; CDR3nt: TGCGCCAGCAGCCAAGATCGGGATTCACCCCTCCACTTT; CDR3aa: CASSQDRDSPLHF
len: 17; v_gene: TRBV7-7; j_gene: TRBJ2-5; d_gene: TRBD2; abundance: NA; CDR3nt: TGTGCCAGCAGCGACAGAGCTAGCGGGGGGGCGCGGGAGACCCAGTACTTC; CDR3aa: CASSDRASGGARETQYF
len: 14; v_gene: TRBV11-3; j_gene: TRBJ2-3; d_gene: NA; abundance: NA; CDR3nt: TGTGCCAGCAGCTTAGGTGGAGCGGGAGATACGCAGTATTTT; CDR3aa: CASSLGGAGDTQYF
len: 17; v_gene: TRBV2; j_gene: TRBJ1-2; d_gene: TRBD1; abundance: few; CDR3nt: TGTGCCAGCAGTGTAGAGGACAGGGGAGCCACAAACTATGGCTACACCTTC; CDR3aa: CASSVEDRGATNYGYTF
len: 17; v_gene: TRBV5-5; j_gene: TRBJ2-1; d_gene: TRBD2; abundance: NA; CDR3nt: TGTGCCAGCAGCTCGAGCGGGAGGGCCCTCCCTTACAATGAGCAGTTCTTC; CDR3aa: CASSSSGRALPYNEQFF
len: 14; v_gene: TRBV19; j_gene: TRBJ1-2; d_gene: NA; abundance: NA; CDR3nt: TGTGCCAGTAGTATAATCGCAGGGAACTATGGCTACACCTTC; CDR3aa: CASSIIAGNYGYTF
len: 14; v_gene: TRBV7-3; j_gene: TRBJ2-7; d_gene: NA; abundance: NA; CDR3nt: TGTGCCAGCAGCCCAGGATCTTCTGCTCACGAGCAGTACTTC; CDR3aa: CASSPGSSAHEQYF